This T cell receptor beta chain appears in the sequencing data of a study of T cell clusters in autoimmune cytopenias. Multiplex touch-down PCR amplified TRB using TRB-A and TRB-B pools in one tube. TCRdb re-called the multiplex PCR reads and catalogs CDR3 proteins one per entry, DNA excluded. This table holds about 11,000 distinct CDR3 sequences. The CDR3 sequence is 15 residues long. Germline assignment: CDR1 SQVTM and CDR2 ANQGSEA. Findings of the study overall: TRB repertoire shifts in secondary cytopenia and chronic lymphocytic leukemia mostly reflected lymphoma, not autoimmunity. The cluster-lack signature was not seen for secondary cytopenia versus chronic lymphocytic leukemia.

Each sample's input was approximately 270 ng genomic DNA, some 34,000 genome equivalents. By frequency, this clonotype is medium-sized. What it binds is unknown. This same sample was also taken into another study, of T cell repertoires in aging, cancer and after chemotherapy. That publication notes: Donor ages fell into six groups from 30 or younger up to 70 or older.

Specimen: peripheral blood. The clonotype was recovered from a human donor in good health. The chain combines TRBV29-1 with TRBJ2-2; TCRdb's D gene call, TRBD2, goes unchecked for lack of DNA. CDR3: CSAGTSGANTGELFF.